The entry that follows covers one T cell receptor beta chain sequence. Per the authors' pipeline: Reference gene primer amplification gave estimated nucleated cell counts. Assay used: immunoSEQ multiplex PCR; TCRdb lists only in-frame clones, some missing. D and trimming come from the DNA, and the V and J calls and clone size come from that table. The sample has 95,000 to 110,000 clones, 84% seen once. The V gene lost 5 bases and the J gene lost 5 bases, with 12 bases spanning the gap. The CDR3 covers 13 residues. Germline V gene sequence: CDR1 MNHEY, CDR2 SVGEGT. This sample was taken from a study of blood T cell repertoires in COVID-19. Looking at the study overall: Italy, Spain and the United States were the sources of the convalescent and acute COVID-19 samples. T cells, B-cell-depleted T cells, or PBMCs supplied cDNA or gDNA.

The chain combines TRBV6-2 or TRBV6-3 with TRBJ1-2; tentative D call: TRBD1 (6 bases). This clonotype was sampled from a human donor in a cohort sampled during active COVID-19. The sample consisted of peripheral blood. The CDR3 DNA sequence: TGTGCCAGCAGTGATTGGACAGAGTATGGCTACACCTTC. Protein sequence: CASSDWTEYGYTF.